Listed below are T cell receptor beta chains from one sample, sequenced in a study of monozygotic twins with inflammatory bowel disease. After re-calling the 5' RACE reads, TCRdb lists one entry per CDR3 protein, DNA absent. The sample holds about 160,000 distinct CDR3 sequences. Specimen: blood. Receptor source: a human donor with ulcerative colitis or Crohn's disease, or a healthy co-twin of an affected twin (not recorded which). Each CDR3 is given with its conserved first and last residue.

v_call: TRBV5-4; j_call: TRBJ2-3; cdr3_aa: CASSLGSGATDTQYF
v_call: TRBV7-2; j_call: TRBJ2-1; cdr3_aa: CASSPGLFYNEQFF
v_call: TRBV20-1; j_call: TRBJ1-2; cdr3_aa: CSASSVGTGYGYTF
v_call: TRBV10-3; j_call: TRBJ2-1; cdr3_aa: CATQQGEGPLEFF
v_call: TRBV6-5; j_call: TRBJ1-1; cdr3_aa: CASSYGTGGNTEAFF
v_call: TRBV15; j_call: TRBJ2-7; cdr3_aa: CATSFSGAYEQYF
v_call: TRBV20-1; j_call: TRBJ2-7; cdr3_aa: CSAASGGFSYEQYF
v_call: TRBV5-1; j_call: TRBJ2-1; cdr3_aa: CASSLTGIHNEQFF
v_call: TRBV10-3; j_call: TRBJ2-5; cdr3_aa: CAIRASGEVETQYF
v_call: TRBV4-3; j_call: TRBJ2-5; cdr3_aa: CASSQSRGRGRRETQYF
v_call: TRBV5-1; j_call: TRBJ2-1; cdr3_aa: CASSLPRVGTGNLSSYNEQFF
v_call: TRBV28; j_call: TRBJ2-7; cdr3_aa: CASGGGLAVQYF
v_call: TRBV5-5; j_call: TRBJ2-3; cdr3_aa: CASSLEGQILTDTQYF
v_call: TRBV7-9; j_call: TRBJ2-1; cdr3_aa: CASSPRGGTYNEQFF
v_call: TRBV6-1; j_call: TRBJ2-6; cdr3_aa: CASSKDSSGANVLTF
v_call: TRBV28; j_call: TRBJ2-5; cdr3_aa: CASGQAGSQGTQYF
v_call: TRBV3-1; j_call: TRBJ2-2; cdr3_aa: CASSQARVNTGELFF
v_call: TRBV5-1; j_call: TRBJ2-5; cdr3_aa: CASSSSGLAGAKETQYF
v_call: TRBV7-9; j_call: TRBJ2-1; cdr3_aa: CASSLGGTSEFYNEQFF
v_call: TRBV5-1; j_call: TRBJ2-1; cdr3_aa: CASSSASSYNEQFF
v_call: TRBV7-2; j_call: TRBJ2-2; cdr3_aa: CASSLATGGSGELFF
v_call: TRBV12-3/TRBV12-4; j_call: TRBJ2-1; cdr3_aa: CASSLTSGRSEQFF
v_call: TRBV5-1; j_call: TRBJ2-1; cdr3_aa: CASSLSSGGSYNEQFF
v_call: TRBV6-1; j_call: TRBJ2-3; cdr3_aa: CASSENRVPGGTQYF
v_call: TRBV6-2/TRBV6-3; j_call: TRBJ2-7; cdr3_aa: CASSPNQPTGALPYEQYF
v_call: TRBV5-1; j_call: TRBJ2-3; cdr3_aa: CASSYRTSGRETDTQYF
v_call: TRBV20-1; j_call: TRBJ1-1; cdr3_aa: CSASGLSAEAFF
v_call: TRBV7-3; j_call: TRBJ1-2; cdr3_aa: CASSLTGQGYGYTF
v_call: TRBV20-1; j_call: TRBJ2-3; cdr3_aa: CSARGPGQYTQYF
v_call: TRBV7-8; j_call: TRBJ2-5; cdr3_aa: CASRFRGLQETQYF
v_call: TRBV5-1; j_call: TRBJ2-1; cdr3_aa: CASLGGVSYNEQFF
v_call: TRBV20-1; j_call: TRBJ2-5; cdr3_aa: CSARDRTGLETQYF
v_call: TRBV5-1; j_call: TRBJ2-1; cdr3_aa: CASSLGLAAGDEQFF
v_call: TRBV29-1; j_call: TRBJ1-2; cdr3_aa: CSVTGTGDYGYTF
v_call: TRBV12-3/TRBV12-4; j_call: TRBJ2-1; cdr3_aa: CASSSFSGGHLNEQFF
v_call: TRBV6-5; j_call: TRBJ2-7; cdr3_aa: CASSRIRTYEQYF
v_call: TRBV24-1; j_call: TRBJ2-1; cdr3_aa: CATSDGPDRESYNEQFF
v_call: TRBV5-5; j_call: TRBJ1-5; cdr3_aa: CASSLVDGNQPQHF
v_call: TRBV7-3; j_call: TRBJ1-2; cdr3_aa: CASSEGPLNYGYTF
v_call: TRBV7-3; j_call: TRBJ1-2; cdr3_aa: CASSLTPFRAGDYGYTF
v_call: TRBV7-9; j_call: TRBJ1-2; cdr3_aa: CASSFGAANYGYTF
v_call: TRBV12-3/TRBV12-4; j_call: TRBJ1-4; cdr3_aa: CASRRQPGEKLFF
v_call: TRBV28; j_call: TRBJ2-5; cdr3_aa: CASSFPRGTQETQYF
v_call: TRBV5-5; j_call: TRBJ2-1; cdr3_aa: CASSLGGGGRFGNEQFF
v_call: TRBV5-1; j_call: TRBJ2-7; cdr3_aa: CASSIGTGVGEQYF
v_call: TRBV20-1; j_call: TRBJ2-1; cdr3_aa: CSARILTPTSYNEQFF
v_call: TRBV27; j_call: TRBJ2-3; cdr3_aa: CASSPLPGPLWTPRGTDTQYF
v_call: TRBV19; j_call: TRBJ2-1; cdr3_aa: CASSTRDRGLAGEYNEQFF
v_call: TRBV7-9; j_call: TRBJ1-2; cdr3_aa: CASSLGQSNGYTF